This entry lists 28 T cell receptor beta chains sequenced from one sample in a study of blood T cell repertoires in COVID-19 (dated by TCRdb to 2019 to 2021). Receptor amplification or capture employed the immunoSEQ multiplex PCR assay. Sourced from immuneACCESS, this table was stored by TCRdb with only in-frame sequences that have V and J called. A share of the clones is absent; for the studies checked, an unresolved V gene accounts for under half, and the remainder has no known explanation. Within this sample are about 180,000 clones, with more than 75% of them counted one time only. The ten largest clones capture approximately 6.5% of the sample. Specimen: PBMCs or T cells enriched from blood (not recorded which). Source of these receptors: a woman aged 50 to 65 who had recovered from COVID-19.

The DNA for the CDR3 is TGTGCCAGCAGCTTAGATGACAGGGTGGCCGGGGAGCTGTTTTTT. Its protein is CASSLDDRVAGELFF. The rearrangement joins TRBV11-2 to TRBJ2-2, with 7 bases identical to TRBD1. Losses at the gene ends were 0 bases for V and 6 bases for J; bases not matched to a gene: 4. Germline loops: CDR1 SGHAT, CDR2 FQNNGV. The CDR3 extends over 15 amino acids.

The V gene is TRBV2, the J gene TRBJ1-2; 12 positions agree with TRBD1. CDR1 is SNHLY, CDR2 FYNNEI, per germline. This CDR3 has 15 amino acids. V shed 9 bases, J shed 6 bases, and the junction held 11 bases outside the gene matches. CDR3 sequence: CASNSGTGGLNGYTF. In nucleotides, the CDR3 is TGTGCCAGTAATAGTGGGACAGGGGGCCTAAATGGCTACACCTTC.

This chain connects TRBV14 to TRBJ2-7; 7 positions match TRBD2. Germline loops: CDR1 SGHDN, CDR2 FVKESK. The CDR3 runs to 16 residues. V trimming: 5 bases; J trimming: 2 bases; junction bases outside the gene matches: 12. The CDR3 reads CASSYWGGTGTYEQYF. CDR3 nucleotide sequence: TGTGCCAGCAGCTATTGGGGGGGGACGGGGACCTACGAGCAGTACTTC.

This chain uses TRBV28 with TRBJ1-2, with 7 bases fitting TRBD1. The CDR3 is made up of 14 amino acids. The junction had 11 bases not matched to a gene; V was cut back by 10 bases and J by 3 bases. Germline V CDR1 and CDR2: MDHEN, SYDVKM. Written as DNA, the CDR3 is TGTGCCACCATACAGGGGTCGAGGGACTATGGCTACACCTTC. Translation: CATIQGSRDYGYTF.

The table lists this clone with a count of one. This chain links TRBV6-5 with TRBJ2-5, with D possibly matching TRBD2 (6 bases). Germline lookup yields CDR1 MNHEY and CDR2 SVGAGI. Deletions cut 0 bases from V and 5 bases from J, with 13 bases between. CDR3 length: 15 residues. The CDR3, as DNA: TGTGCCAGCAGTTACTCTAGCGGAGCGAGGGAGACCCAGTACTTC. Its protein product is CASSYSSGARETQYF.

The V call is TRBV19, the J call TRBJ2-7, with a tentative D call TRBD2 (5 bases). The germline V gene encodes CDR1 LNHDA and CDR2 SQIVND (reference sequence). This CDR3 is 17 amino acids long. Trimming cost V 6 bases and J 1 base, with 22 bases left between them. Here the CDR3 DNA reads TGTGCCAGTAGCCTTGCATACCGGACGGGGAAGTCCTACGAGCAGTACTTC. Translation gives CASSLAYRTGKSYEQYF.

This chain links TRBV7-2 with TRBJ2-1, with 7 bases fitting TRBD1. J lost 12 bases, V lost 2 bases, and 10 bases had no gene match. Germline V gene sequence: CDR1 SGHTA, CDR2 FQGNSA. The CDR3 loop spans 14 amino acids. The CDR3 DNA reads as TGTGCCAGCAGCTTAAATCGACAGGGCTTAGCGCAGTTCTTC. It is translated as CASSLNRQGLAQFF.

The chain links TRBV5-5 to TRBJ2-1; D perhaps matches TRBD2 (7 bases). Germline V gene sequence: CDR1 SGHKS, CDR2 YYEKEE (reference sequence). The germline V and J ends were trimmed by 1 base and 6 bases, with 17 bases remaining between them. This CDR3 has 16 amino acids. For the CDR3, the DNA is TGTGCCAGCAGCTTGAGGGCGGGGGCAACCAGCAATGAGCAGTTCTTC. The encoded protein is CASSLRAGATSNEQFF.

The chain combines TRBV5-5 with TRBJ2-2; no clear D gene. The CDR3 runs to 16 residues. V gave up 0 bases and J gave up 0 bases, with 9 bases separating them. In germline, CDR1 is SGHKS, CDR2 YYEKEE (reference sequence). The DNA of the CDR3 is TGTGCCAGCAGCTTGGTTACGCGGCCGAACACCGGGGAGCTGTTTTTT. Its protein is CASSLVTRPNTGELFF.

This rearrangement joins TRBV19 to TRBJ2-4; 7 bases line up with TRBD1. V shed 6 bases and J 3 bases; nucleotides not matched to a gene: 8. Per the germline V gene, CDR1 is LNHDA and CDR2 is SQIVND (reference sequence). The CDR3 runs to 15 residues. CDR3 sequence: CASRTQGQIKNIQYF. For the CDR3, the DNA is TGTGCCAGTAGGACACAGGGACAGATCAAAAACATTCAGTACTTC.

This chain's CDR3 is CAITERGQGEAFF. For the CDR3, the DNA is TGTGCCATCACCGAGAGGGGGCAAGGTGAAGCTTTCTTT. This sequence joins TRBV10-3 and TRBJ1-1; 7 bases map to TRBD1. From germline, CDR1 is ENHRY and CDR2 SYGVKD. The CDR3 loop spans 13 amino acids. The V and J ends lost 7 bases and 7 bases, in that order; junction bases with no gene match: 9.

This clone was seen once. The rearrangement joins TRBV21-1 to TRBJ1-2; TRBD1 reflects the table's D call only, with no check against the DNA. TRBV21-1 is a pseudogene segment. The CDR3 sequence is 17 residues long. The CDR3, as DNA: TGTGCCAGCAGCACTCCTTTCGACGGGCAGGGGGCTAATGGCTACACCTTC. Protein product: CASSTPFDGQGANGYTF.

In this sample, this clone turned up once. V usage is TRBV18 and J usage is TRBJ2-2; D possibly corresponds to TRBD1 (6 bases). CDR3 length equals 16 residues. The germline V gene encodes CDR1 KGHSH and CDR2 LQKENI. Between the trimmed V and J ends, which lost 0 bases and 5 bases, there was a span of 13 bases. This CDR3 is CASSPPKIQGTGELFF. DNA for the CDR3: TGTGCCAGCTCACCACCGAAGATACAGGGTACCGGGGAGCTGTTTTTT.

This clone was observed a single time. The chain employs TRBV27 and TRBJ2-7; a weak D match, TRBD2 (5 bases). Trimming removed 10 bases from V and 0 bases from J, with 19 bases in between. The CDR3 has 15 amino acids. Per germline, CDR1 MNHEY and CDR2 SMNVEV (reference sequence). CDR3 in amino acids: CATGCRGSSSYEQYF. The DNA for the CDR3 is TGTGCCACCGGCTGTCGGGGATCTAGCTCCTACGAGCAGTACTTC.

The CDR3 nucleotides are TGTGCCACCAGCAGAGGGCCCCGCACTGAAGCTTTCTTT. This encodes CATSRGPRTEAFF. This sequence joins TRBV15 and TRBJ1-1; D unclear. Germline loops: CDR1 LNHNV, CDR2 YYDKDF (reference sequence). The V and J ends lost 1 base and 4 bases respectively, with 7 bases between them. The CDR3 spans 13 residues.

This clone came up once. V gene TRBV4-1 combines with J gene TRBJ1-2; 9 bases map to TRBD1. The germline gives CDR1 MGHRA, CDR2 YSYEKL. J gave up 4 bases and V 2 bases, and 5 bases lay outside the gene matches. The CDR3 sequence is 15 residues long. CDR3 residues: CASSQPTGGSYGYTF. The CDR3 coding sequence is TGCGCCAGCAGCCAACCGACAGGGGGATCCTATGGCTACACCTTC.

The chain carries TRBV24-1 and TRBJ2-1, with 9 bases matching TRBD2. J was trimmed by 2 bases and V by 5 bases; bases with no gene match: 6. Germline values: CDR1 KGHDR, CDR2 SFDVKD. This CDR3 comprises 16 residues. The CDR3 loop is CATSVSGSGPYNEQFF. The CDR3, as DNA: TGTGCCACCAGTGTTAGCGGGAGCGGCCCCTACAATGAGCAGTTCTTC.

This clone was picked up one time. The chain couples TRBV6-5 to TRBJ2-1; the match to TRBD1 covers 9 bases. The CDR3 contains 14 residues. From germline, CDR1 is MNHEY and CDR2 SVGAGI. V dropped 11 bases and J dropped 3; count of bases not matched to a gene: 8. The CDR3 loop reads CAGTPGQGYNEQFF. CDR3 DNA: TGTGCCGGCACCCCGGGACAGGGCTACAATGAGCAGTTCTTC.

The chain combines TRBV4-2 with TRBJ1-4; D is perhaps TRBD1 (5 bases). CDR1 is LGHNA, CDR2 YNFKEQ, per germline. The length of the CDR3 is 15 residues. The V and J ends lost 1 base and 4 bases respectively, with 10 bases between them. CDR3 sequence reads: CASSQVRGSNEKLFF. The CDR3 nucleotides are TGTGCCAGCAGCCAAGTGCGGGGGAGTAATGAAAAACTGTTTTTT.

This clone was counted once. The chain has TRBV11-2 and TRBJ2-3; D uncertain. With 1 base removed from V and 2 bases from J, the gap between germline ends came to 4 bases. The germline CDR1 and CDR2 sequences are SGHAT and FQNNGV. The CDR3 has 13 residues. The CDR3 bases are TGTGCCAGCAGCTTAGGACTCACAGATACGCAGTATTTT. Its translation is CASSLGLTDTQYF. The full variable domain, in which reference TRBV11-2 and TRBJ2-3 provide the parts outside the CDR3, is EAGVAQSPRYKIIEKRQSVAFWCNPISGHATLYWYQQILGQGPKLLIQFQNNGVVDDSQLPKDRFSAERLKGVDSTLKIQPAKLEDSAVYLCASSLGLTDTQYFGPGTRLTVL.

In nucleotides, the CDR3 is TGTGCCAGCAGTAGCGGGAGGGCCCGTGAGCAGTTCTTC. The encoded protein is CASSSGRAREQFF. The chain uses TRBV12-3 or TRBV12-4 and TRBJ2-1, with 10 nucleotides matching TRBD2. The CDR3 loop spans 13 amino acids. The trim removed 5 bases at V and 9 bases at J, leaving 4 bases unmatched.

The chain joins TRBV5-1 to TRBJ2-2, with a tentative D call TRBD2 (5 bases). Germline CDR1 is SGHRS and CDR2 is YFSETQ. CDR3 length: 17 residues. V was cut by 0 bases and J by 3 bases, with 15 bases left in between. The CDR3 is CASSLALVGQDTGELFF. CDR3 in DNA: TGCGCCAGCAGCTTGGCACTAGTTGGGCAGGACACCGGGGAGCTGTTTTTT.

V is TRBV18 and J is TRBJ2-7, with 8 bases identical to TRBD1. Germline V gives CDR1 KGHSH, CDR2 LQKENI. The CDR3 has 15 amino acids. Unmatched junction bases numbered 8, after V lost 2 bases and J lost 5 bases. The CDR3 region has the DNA TGTGCCAGCTCACCATCGTTGGACAGGGACCACGAGCAGTACTTC. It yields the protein CASSPSLDRDHEQYF.

The DNA for the CDR3 is TGTGCCAGCAGCTCGGACACGGTCTACGAGCAGTACTTC. Protein product: CASSSDTVYEQYF. The rearrangement links TRBV5-5 to TRBJ2-7, with D tentatively TRBD1 (5 bases). CDR1 is SGHKS and CDR2 is YYEKEE in the germline V gene (reference sequence). Trimming took 3 bases from V and 3 from J, leaving 10 bases between them. The CDR3 spans 13 residues.

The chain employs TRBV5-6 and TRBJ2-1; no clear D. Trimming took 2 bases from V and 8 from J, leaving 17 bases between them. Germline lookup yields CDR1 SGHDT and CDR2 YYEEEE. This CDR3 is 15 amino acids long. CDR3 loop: CASSLIATVVHEQFF. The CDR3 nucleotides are TGTGCCAGCAGCTTAATAGCAACGGTTGTCCATGAGCAGTTCTTC.

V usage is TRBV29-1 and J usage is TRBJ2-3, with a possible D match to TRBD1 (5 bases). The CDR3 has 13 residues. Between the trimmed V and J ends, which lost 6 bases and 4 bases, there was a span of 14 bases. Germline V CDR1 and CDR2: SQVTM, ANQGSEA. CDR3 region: CSVQGVYADTQYF. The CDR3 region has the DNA TGCAGCGTGCAGGGTGTGTATGCAGATACGCAGTATTTT.

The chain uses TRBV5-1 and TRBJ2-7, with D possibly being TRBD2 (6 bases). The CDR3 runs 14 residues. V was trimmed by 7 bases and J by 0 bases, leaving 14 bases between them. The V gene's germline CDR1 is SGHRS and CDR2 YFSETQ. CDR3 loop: CASRDSISSYEQYF. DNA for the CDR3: TGCGCCAGCCGGGACTCAATTAGCTCCTACGAGCAGTACTTC. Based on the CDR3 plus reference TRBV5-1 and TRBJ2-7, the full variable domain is KAGVTQTPRYLIKTRGQQVTLSCSPISGHRSVSWYQQTPGQGLQFLFEYFSETQRNKGNFPGRFSGRQFSNSRSEMNVSTLELGDSALYLCASRDSISSYEQYFGPGTRLTVT.

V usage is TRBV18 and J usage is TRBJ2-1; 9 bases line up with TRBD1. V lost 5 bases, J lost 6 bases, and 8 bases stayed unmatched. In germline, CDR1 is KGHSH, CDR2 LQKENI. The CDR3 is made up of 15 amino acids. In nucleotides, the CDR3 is TGTGCCAGCTCAATACTACAGGGGGCTGGCAATGAGCAGTTCTTC. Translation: CASSILQGAGNEQFF.